The 16 T cell receptor beta chains below come from one sample, sequenced in a study of glioma-infiltrating T cells after dendritic cell vaccination. Time point given: after dendritic cell vaccination, including at tumor progression/relapse. Method: immunoSEQ multiplex PCR; TCRdb's copy keeps in-frame clones and lacks some. Seen here are just under 60,000 clones, just under 85% observed once, and the top ten hold approximately 15%. Sequencing was performed on blood, taken after dendritic cell vaccination. The source of these receptors is a human donor with glioblastoma.

The V and J genes are TRBV6-1 and TRBJ2-3; D remains unclear. CDR3 length: 15 amino acids. V dropped 0 bases and J dropped 6 bases, with 13 bases sitting between them. Looked up from germline, CDR1 is MNHNS and CDR2 is SASEGT. CDR3 nucleotides: TGTGCCAGCAGTGAAGCGCTAGGTCAGTCTGATACGCAGTATTTT. Amino acid sequence: CASSEALGQSDTQYF.

V usage is TRBV5-4 and J usage is TRBJ2-5; 8 bases line up with TRBD1. The germline gives CDR1 SGHNT, CDR2 YYREEE (reference sequence). Trimming cost V 4 bases and J 6 bases; bases outside gene matches: 8. This CDR3 contains 14 residues. The CDR3 region has the DNA TGTGCCAGCAGCCCGGACAGGGCTCGGAAGACCCAGTACTTC. This encodes CASSPDRARKTQYF.

V and J are TRBV11-3 and TRBJ2-1, with 7 positions matching TRBD1. V gave up 2 bases and J gave up 6 bases; unmatched junction bases: 7. The germline V gene encodes CDR1 SGHNT and CDR2 YENEEA. This CDR3 spans 15 amino acids. The CDR3 DNA sequence: TGTGCCAGCAGCTTAATCAGGGGGATCTCCAATGAGCAGTTCTTC. It yields the protein CASSLIRGISNEQFF.

CDR3 region: CATSRTRTGLDTQYF. CDR3 nucleotides: TGTGCCACCAGCAGAACGCGGACAGGGTTGGATACGCAGTATTTT. The chain links TRBV15 to TRBJ2-3, with TRBD1 identical over 8 bases. The germline gives CDR1 LNHNV, CDR2 YYDKDF (reference sequence). Trimming took 2 bases from V and 6 from J; bases not matched to a gene: 7. CDR3 size: 15 residues.

This clone was recorded a few times. The chain has TRBV5-1 and TRBJ2-7; weak D call: TRBD2 (6 bases). Germline CDR1 SGHRS, CDR2 YFSETQ. V was cut by 5 bases and J by 4 bases, with 16 bases left in between. The CDR3 sequence is 14 residues long. The CDR3 loop reads CASSLSPGAYEQYF. The CDR3 DNA reads TGCGCCAGCAGTTTATCCCCGGGAGCTTACGAGCAGTACTTC. Together with reference TRBV5-1 and TRBJ2-7, the CDR3 gives the full variable domain: KAGVTQTPRYLIKTRGQQVTLSCSPISGHRSVSWYQQTPGQGLQFLFEYFSETQRNKGNFPGRFSGRQFSNSRSEMNVSTLELGDSALYLCASSLSPGAYEQYFGPGTRLTVT.

The gene calls are TRBV4-2 and TRBJ2-3; 11 nucleotides align to TRBD2. In germline, CDR1 is LGHNA, CDR2 YNFKEQ. This CDR3 is built from 15 residues. Trimming took 6 bases from V and 2 from J; bases not matched to a gene: 4. The CDR3 DNA follows: TGTGCCAGCAGTCTGACTAGCGGGACCACAGATACGCAGTATTTT. The encoded protein is CASSLTSGTTDTQYF.

J is TRBJ2-7 and V is TRBV5-1; possibly TRBD2 for D (6 bases). Trimming took off 3 bases at V and 2 bases at J, with 15 bases between the two ends. There are 15 residues in the CDR3. The germline CDR1 and CDR2 sequences are SGHRS and YFSETQ. The CDR3 sequence is CASSSAGDSAYEQYF. CDR3 DNA: TGCGCCAGCAGCTCCGCCGGGGACTCTGCCTACGAGCAGTACTTC.

The chain links TRBV10-3 to TRBJ2-7, with D possibly TRBD1 on 5 matching bases. V lost 10 bases and J lost 3, with 10 bases in between. CDR3 length: 11 amino acids. Germline V gene sequence: CDR1 ENHRY, CDR2 SYGVKD. CDR3 loop: CASRQLYEQYF. CDR3 in DNA: TGTGCCAGTCGACAGCTCTACGAGCAGTACTTC.

The chain couples TRBV5-1 to TRBJ2-1, with D tentatively TRBD2 (6 bases). From germline, CDR1 is SGHRS and CDR2 YFSETQ. This CDR3 contains 14 residues. Trimming cost V 4 bases and J 5 bases, with 13 bases left between them. The DNA for the CDR3 is TGCGCCAGCAGCACCCCGGGACTTGACAATGAGCAGTTCTTC. Translating it yields CASSTPGLDNEQFF.

V is TRBV27 and J is TRBJ2-7; D is possibly TRBD2 (5 bases). The germline CDR1 and CDR2 sequences are MNHEY and SMNVEV (reference sequence). Trimming took off 5 bases at V and 4 bases at J, with 21 bases between the two ends. The CDR3 loop spans 16 amino acids. This CDR3 reads CASSLKRPGSGYEQYF. For the CDR3, the DNA is TGTGCCAGCAGTCTCAAAAGACCGGGCTCGGGATACGAGCAGTACTTC.

This clone is a singleton in its sample. The CDR3 sequence: CASSRGLAGGPSNEQFF. The CDR3 DNA follows: TGCGCCAGCAGCAGGGGACTAGCGGGGGGGCCCTCCAATGAGCAGTTCTTC. The V call is TRBV5-1, the J call TRBJ2-1; 16 nucleotides match TRBD2. The germline V gene has CDR1 SGHRS and CDR2 YFSETQ. This CDR3 has 17 amino acids. Trimming at V came to 4 bases and at J to 6 bases, leaving 7 bases not matched to a gene.

The chain joins TRBV10-3 to TRBJ1-3; D not certain. The CDR3 length is 17 residues. The germline CDR1 and CDR2 sequences are ENHRY and SYGVKD. V lost 0 bases to trimming and J lost 0 bases, with 12 bases between them. CDR3: CAISESVGLSSGNTIYF. DNA for the CDR3: TGTGCCATCAGTGAGTCCGTGGGCCTAAGCTCTGGAAACACCATATATTTT.

This rearrangement joins TRBV10-3 to TRBJ2-7; 10 bases are shared with TRBD2. J gave up 2 bases and V 6 bases, and 4 bases lay outside the gene matches. This CDR3 spans 14 amino acids. CDR1 is ENHRY, CDR2 SYGVKD, per germline. The CDR3 region has the DNA TGTGCCATCAGGGGGACTAGCGAGGCCTACGAGCAGTACTTC. Protein sequence: CAIRGTSEAYEQYF.

This clone was seen once. The rearrangement uses TRBV5-6 and TRBJ2-7; 11 bases agree with TRBD1. This CDR3 has 15 amino acids. V shed 4 bases, J shed 7 bases, and the junction held 10 bases outside the gene matches. CDR1 SGHDT and CDR2 YYEEEE come from the germline V gene. The CDR3 is CASSLQDRGQREQYF. The CDR3 nucleotides are TGTGCCAGCAGCCTACAGGACAGGGGGCAAAGGGAGCAGTACTTC.

The chain couples TRBV19 to TRBJ1-6; D perhaps matches TRBD1 (6 bases). Deletions cut 3 bases from V and 6 bases from J, with 15 bases between. In germline, CDR1 is LNHDA, CDR2 SQIVND (reference sequence). The CDR3 runs to 16 residues. The CDR3 is CASSILARGFNSPLHF. CDR3 nucleotide sequence: TGTGCCAGTAGTATTCTGGCCAGGGGTTTTAATTCACCCCTCCACTTT.

The gene calls are TRBV5-1 and TRBJ2-7; TRBD1 is a possible D gene (6 bases). CDR1 is SGHRS and CDR2 is YFSETQ in the germline V gene. CDR3 length equals 14 residues. V was clipped by 1 base and J by 3 bases, with 11 bases between them. CDR3 residues: CASSLMPGDYEQYF. CDR3 coding DNA: TGCGCCAGCAGCTTGATGCCAGGGGACTACGAGCAGTACTTC.